The 19 T cell receptor beta chains reported below all come from one sample, sequenced in a study of cytomegalovirus exposure and HLA in healthy donors. The PCR was carried out with 60 Vbeta primers and 13 Jbeta primers. Assay used: immunoSEQ multiplex PCR; TCRdb lists only in-frame clones, some missing. The data contain roughly 130,000 clones, 80% of them singletons. Sequenced: PBMCs. These receptors were obtained from a man aged 35 to 55 in good health and CMV-seronegative.

This chain uses TRBV29-1 with TRBJ2-7; the D gene is possibly TRBD1 (6 bases). Germline V gene data show CDR1 as SQVTM and CDR2 as ANQGSEA. Trimming shortened V by 7 bases and J by 2 bases, and 18 bases separated the two germline ends. CDR3 size: 14 residues. The CDR3 DNA is TGCAGCGCTGGGACACTCAATTTCCCCTACGAGCAGTACTTC. This gives the protein CSAGTLNFPYEQYF.

The CDR3: CASSQEQGGNQPQHF. CDR3 bases: TGCGCCAGCAGCCAAGAACAGGGGGGCAATCAGCCCCAGCATTTT. The chain combines TRBV4-1 with TRBJ1-5; 8 nucleotides line up with TRBD1. This CDR3 region has 15 residues. Germline V gene lookup returns CDR1 MGHRA and CDR2 YSYEKL. V lost 0 bases to trimming and J lost 2 bases; unmatched junction nucleotides: 0.

The J gene is TRBJ2-7, the V gene TRBV20-1; D ambiguous. Between the trimmed V and J ends, which lost 6 bases and 1 base, there was a span of 7 bases. The CDR3 is 11 residues long. Germline CDR1 DFQATT, CDR2 SNEGSKA (reference sequence). CDR3 coding DNA: TGCAGTGCCCCTCGTTCCTACGAGCAGTACTTC. This gives the protein CSAPRSYEQYF.

The V and J genes are TRBV5-1 and TRBJ2-3; 9 positions agree with TRBD2. This CDR3 has 16 residues. V shed 0 bases, J shed 2 bases, and the junction held 4 bases outside the gene matches. Germline CDR1 SGHRS, CDR2 YFSETQ. Here the CDR3 DNA reads TGCGCCAGCAGCTTGGCCCTAGCGGGGATCACAGATACGCAGTATTTT. Translated, it gives CASSLALAGITDTQYF.

The CDR3 region is CASRRLAGEYNEQFF. CDR3 nucleotides: TGTGCCAGCAGACGACTAGCGGGAGAGTACAATGAGCAGTTCTTC. The chain is built from TRBV7-9 and TRBJ2-1, with 12 bases lining up with TRBD2. J gave up 4 bases and V 6 bases, and 4 bases lay outside the gene matches. This CDR3 is 15 amino acids long. CDR1 is SEHNR, CDR2 FQNEAQ, per germline (reference sequence).

V gene TRBV6-5 combines with J gene TRBJ2-2; D is possibly TRBD1 (6 bases). V gave up 3 bases and J gave up 5 bases, with 13 bases separating them. Germline assignment: CDR1 MNHEY and CDR2 SVGAGI. The CDR3 covers 15 residues. CDR3 coding DNA: TGTGCCAGCAGTTATCAGGGGCCTGGGACCGGGGAGCTGTTTTTT. Protein product: CASSYQGPGTGELFF.

The genes are TRBV6-1 and TRBJ1-2; D may be TRBD1 (6 bases). Germline V gene data show CDR1 as MNHNS and CDR2 as SASEGT. The CDR3 length is 16 residues. The germline V and J ends were trimmed by 3 bases and 6 bases, with 20 bases remaining between them. CDR3: CASSDVIVAGENGYTF. CDR3 DNA sequence: TGTGCCAGCAGTGATGTTATTGTGGCAGGGGAAAATGGCTACACCTTC.

V and J are TRBV7-2 and TRBJ2-5, with a possible D match to TRBD2 (6 bases). Germline values: CDR1 SGHTA, CDR2 FQGNSA. V dropped 6 bases and J dropped 9 bases, with 11 bases sitting between them. The CDR3 runs to 11 residues. CDR3 DNA sequence: TGTGCCAGCAGTAGCCGGGGGTCCCAGTACTTC. Translation gives CASSSRGSQYF.

The CDR3 nucleotides read TGTGCCAGCAGCTTAGTCCCCGGGCAGCCCCAGCATTTT. As protein: CASSLVPGQPQHF. V gene TRBV7-8 combines with J gene TRBJ1-5; D not certain. Germline CDR1 reads SGHVS; CDR2 reads FQNEAQ. The V gene lost 1 base and the J gene lost 7 bases, with 8 bases spanning the gap. The CDR3 extends over 13 amino acids.

This clone was recorded a few times. The genes are TRBV6-5 and TRBJ1-3; D gene ambiguous. This CDR3 has 15 residues. V lost 2 bases and J lost 1, with 9 bases in between. The V gene's germline CDR1 is MNHEY and CDR2 SVGAGI. In DNA form, the CDR3 reads TGTGCCAGCAGTTACGGCAGTATATCTGGAAACACCATATATTTT. This encodes CASSYGSISGNTIYF.

The chain joins TRBV10-3 to TRBJ2-7, with 10 nucleotides matching TRBD1. Germline V gene sequence: CDR1 ENHRY, CDR2 SYGVKD. This CDR3 is built from 14 residues. The junction had 5 bases not matched to a gene; V was cut back by 6 bases and J by 3 bases. This CDR3 is CAIRGTGAYYEQYF. The CDR3 DNA follows: TGTGCCATCAGGGGGACAGGGGCTTACTACGAGCAGTACTTC.

This clone was detected a few times. The gene calls are TRBV13 and TRBJ1-4; weak D call: TRBD1 (5 bases). The CDR3 is 14 amino acids. CDR1 and CDR2 (germline): PRHDT, FYEKMQ (reference sequence). V lost 4 bases and J 3 bases, leaving 9 bases between the germline ends. This CDR3 is CASSSQGSNEKLFF. CDR3 DNA: TGTGCCAGCAGCTCTCAGGGTTCTAATGAAAAACTGTTTTTT. The full variable domain, completed using reference TRBV13 and TRBJ1-4, is AAGVIQSPRHLIKEKRETATLKCYPIPRHDTVYWYQQGPGQDPQFLISFYEKMQSDKGSIPDRFSAQQFSDYHSELNMSSLELGDSALYFCASSSQGSNEKLFFGSGTQLSVL.

V gene TRBV7-6 combines with J gene TRBJ2-7; 15 nucleotides match TRBD2. Germline values: CDR1 SGHVS, CDR2 FNYEAQ. The CDR3 totals 15 residues. The ends lost 5 bases at V and 7 bases at J; junction bases unmatched: 6. CDR3 region: CASSPGTSGRSEQYF. CDR3 coding DNA: TGTGCCAGCAGCCCCGGGACTAGCGGGAGGAGTGAGCAGTACTTC.

The chain joins TRBV15 to TRBJ2-3, with 8 bases identical to TRBD1. The V segment lost 11 bases and the J segment 4 bases; nucleotides outside the gene matches: 8. CDR1 is LNHNV, CDR2 YYDKDF, per germline (reference sequence). The CDR3 has 13 amino acids. This chain's CDR3 is CAARTGSADTQYF. The DNA for the CDR3 is TGTGCCGCAAGGACAGGGTCAGCAGATACGCAGTATTTT.

V is TRBV7-9 and J is TRBJ2-5, with TRBD1 matching 12 bases. Germline assignment: CDR1 SEHNR and CDR2 FQNEAQ (reference sequence). The trim removed 5 bases at V and 4 bases at J, leaving 8 bases unmatched. The CDR3 length is 16 residues. The CDR3 reads CASSRRRDRGPETQYF. In DNA form, the CDR3 reads TGTGCCAGCAGCAGACGCCGGGACAGGGGGCCAGAGACCCAGTACTTC.

This chain links TRBV29-1 with TRBJ1-1; D is unresolved. There are 13 residues in the CDR3. The ends were cut back, 4 bases at V and 0 bases at J, with 9 bases in the middle. Germline CDR1 reads SQVTM; CDR2 reads ANQGSEA. The CDR3 here is CSVVGRMNTEAFF. In nucleotides, the CDR3 is TGCAGCGTTGTTGGGAGAATGAACACTGAAGCTTTCTTT.

This chain uses TRBV19 with TRBJ2-3; TRBD1 agrees at 7 bases. Per the germline V gene, CDR1 is LNHDA and CDR2 is SQIVND (reference sequence). CDR3 length equals 15 residues. The V segment lost 9 bases and the J segment 0 bases; nucleotides outside the gene matches: 9. As DNA, the CDR3 is TGTGCCAGCCGACAAACAGGGGATAGCACAGATACGCAGTATTTT. Translation gives CASRQTGDSTDTQYF.

This clone was seen just once. V and J are TRBV25-1 and TRBJ1-2, with D possibly matching TRBD1 (6 bases). V was trimmed by 6 bases and J by 1 base, leaving 12 bases between them. CDR3 length: 14 residues. CDR1 and CDR2 (germline): MGHDK, SYGVNS. The CDR3 sequence is CASRRSGDNYGYTF. The DNA for the CDR3 is TGTGCCAGCAGGAGGTCAGGGGATAACTATGGCTACACCTTC.

The chain employs TRBV14 and TRBJ1-4; D ambiguous. From germline, CDR1 is SGHDN and CDR2 FVKESK. V lost 0 bases and J 5 bases, leaving 10 bases between the germline ends. The CDR3 spans 15 residues. For the CDR3, the DNA is TGTGCCAGCAGCCAAGAATCGGGGTTGAATGAAAAACTGTTTTTT. Protein product: CASSQESGLNEKLFF.